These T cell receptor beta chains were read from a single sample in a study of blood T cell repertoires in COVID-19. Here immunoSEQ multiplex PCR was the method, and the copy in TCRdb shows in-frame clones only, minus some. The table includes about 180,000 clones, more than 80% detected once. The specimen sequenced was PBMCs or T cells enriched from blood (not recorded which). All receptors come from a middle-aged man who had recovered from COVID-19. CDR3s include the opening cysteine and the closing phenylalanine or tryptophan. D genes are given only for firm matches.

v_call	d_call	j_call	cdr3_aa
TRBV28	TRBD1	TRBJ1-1	CASGTALEAFF
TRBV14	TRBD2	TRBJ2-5	CASSQEGLAGVQETQYF
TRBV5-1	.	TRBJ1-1	CASSGGSENTEAFF
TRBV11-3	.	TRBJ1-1	CASSQTANTEAFF
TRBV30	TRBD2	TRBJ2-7	CAWISGTSGHEQYF
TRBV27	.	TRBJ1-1	CASSYQGYTEAFF
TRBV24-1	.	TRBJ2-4	CATSDLGRGNIQYF
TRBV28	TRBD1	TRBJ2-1	CASSLTGTVNEQFF
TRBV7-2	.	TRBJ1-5	CASSLGPRGSQPQHF
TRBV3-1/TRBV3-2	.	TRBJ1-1	CASSLQVNTEAFF
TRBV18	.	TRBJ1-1	CASSPSRGTEAFF
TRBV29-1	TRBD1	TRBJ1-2	CSVSRDRDHGYTF
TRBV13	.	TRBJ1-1	CASKGGLPNTEAFF
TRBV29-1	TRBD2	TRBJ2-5	CSVEGPGTSVPHF
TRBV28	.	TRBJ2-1	CASSTTRTERYNEQFF
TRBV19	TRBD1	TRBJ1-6	CASSLQGNSPLHF
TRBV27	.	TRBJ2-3	CASSLGGITYPSTDTQYF
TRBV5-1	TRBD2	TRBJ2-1	CASSLTSANYNEQFF
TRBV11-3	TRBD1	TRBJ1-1	CASSLDLGQTTEAFF
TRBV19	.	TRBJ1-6	CASSIVWGGPLHF
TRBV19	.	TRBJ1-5	CASSIGKGGTSAGQPQHF
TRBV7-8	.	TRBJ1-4	CASTLSGSVDEKLFF
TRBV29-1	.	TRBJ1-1	CSDGGVVNTEAFF
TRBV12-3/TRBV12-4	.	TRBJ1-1	CASRPRGTEAFF
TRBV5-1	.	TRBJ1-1	CASSLRTDTEAFF
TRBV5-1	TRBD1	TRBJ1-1	CASTLGQANTEAFF
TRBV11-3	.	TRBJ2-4	CASSLEGRRAKNIQYF
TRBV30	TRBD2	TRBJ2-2	CAWDITGGTGELFF
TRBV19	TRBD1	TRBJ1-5	CASSLNGQGGPYSNQPQHF
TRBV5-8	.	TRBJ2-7	CASSPSDRRSYSYEQYF
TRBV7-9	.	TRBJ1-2	CASSLAGGEYYGYTF
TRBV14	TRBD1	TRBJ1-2	CASSQADRGYGYTF
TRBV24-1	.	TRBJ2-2	CATSYATGPGGELFF
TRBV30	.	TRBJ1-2	CAWTRQGGGDGYTF
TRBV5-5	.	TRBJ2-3	CASSRNQGGFGYTQYF